These 10 T cell receptor beta chains share one sample of origin, sequenced in a study of blood T cells in healthy people across ages (dated by TCRdb to the mid-2010s). The method behind the library was 5' RACE. Instrument used: Illumina HiSeq 2500. A second roughly 7 to 11 cycle PCR used a sample-barcoded 5' primer and a J-beta primer mix. TCRdb reprocessing: public reads trimmed at Q25 with fastp, clones called with MiXCR, in-frame beta chains kept. Under each unique CDR3 protein, matching rows form one entry showing the most common genes and DNA. The sample contains about 640,000 distinct CDR3 sequences, 45% to 65% of them found a single time. In total, the top ten clones hold about two fifths of the sample. The sample consisted of blood. Receptor source: a man aged 55 to 70 in good health.

The chain joins TRBV7-2 to TRBJ2-7; possible D gene TRBD1, 6 bases. Germline V lookup: CDR1 SGHTA, CDR2 FQGNSA. V was clipped by 0 bases and J by 2 bases, with 11 bases between them. This CDR3 comprises 15 residues. The CDR3 here is CASSLATGYAYEQYF. CDR3 in DNA: TGTGCCAGCAGCTTAGCGACAGGTTATGCCTACGAGCAGTACTTC.

This chain joins TRBV4-1 and TRBJ1-2; no definite D call. The V end lost 1 base, the J end lost 0 bases, and 9 bases lay between the germline ends. The CDR3 extends over 15 amino acids. Looked up from germline, CDR1 is MGHRA and CDR2 is YSYEKL. CDR3 in amino acids: CASSQGGLANYGYTF. The CDR3 DNA reads TGCGCCAGCAGCCAAGGGGGTTTGGCTAACTATGGCTACACCTTC.

V and J are TRBV19 and TRBJ1-2; D not certain. This CDR3 spans 12 amino acids. V lost 6 bases and J lost 4, with 9 bases in between. Per germline, CDR1 LNHDA and CDR2 SQIVND (reference sequence). The CDR3 spells CASRARGYGYTF. Written as DNA, the CDR3 is TGTGCCAGTAGGGCCCGGGGCTATGGCTACACCTTC.

This sequence joins TRBV20-1 and TRBJ2-1; TRBD2 is a possible D gene (6 bases). The CDR3 is 13 residues long. V was pared by 2 bases and J by 4 bases, with 9 bases between. Germline CDR1 reads DFQATT; CDR2 reads SNEGSKA (reference sequence). The CDR3: CSARRDSYNEQFF. The CDR3 DNA is TGCAGTGCTAGAAGGGACTCTTACAATGAGCAGTTCTTC.

This clonotype has just a few counts. The V gene is TRBV12-3 or TRBV12-4, the J gene TRBJ2-5; D possibly matches TRBD1 or TRBD2 (5 bases each). The CDR3 runs 15 residues. V lost 3 bases and J lost 1, with 12 bases in between. The DNA of the CDR3 is TGTGCCAGCAGTTTTTCTTCCGGGACCCAAGAGACCCAGTACTTC. This sequence encodes CASSFSSGTQETQYF.

In this sample, this clonotype turned up a few times. The chain is built from TRBV12-3 or TRBV12-4 and TRBJ2-1, with no clear D. V lost 8 bases and J lost 9, with 20 bases in between. The CDR3 runs to 14 residues. The CDR3 sequence is CASGVSPDLVEQFF. The CDR3 region has the DNA TGTGCCAGCGGGGTTAGCCCTGATCTGGTTGAGCAGTTCTTC.

J is TRBJ1-4 and V is TRBV2; a possible D gene is TRBD1 (5 bases). The CDR3 extends over 12 amino acids. CDR1 SNHLY and CDR2 FYNNEI come from the germline V gene. The ends were cut back, 6 bases at V and 8 bases at J, with 10 bases in the middle. DNA of the CDR3: TGTGCCAGCAGACAGGAAGGGGAAAAACTGTTTTTT. Its protein is CASRQEGEKLFF. The full variable domain, completed using reference TRBV2 and TRBJ1-4, is EPEVTQTPSHQVTQMGQEVILRCVPISNHLYFYWYRQILGQKVEFLVSFYNNEISEKSEIFDDQFSVERPDGSNFTLKIRSTKLEDSAMYFCASRQEGEKLFFGSGTQLSVL.

The rearrangement uses TRBV10-3 and TRBJ2-3; a weak D match, TRBD1 (5 bases). The CDR3 contains 17 residues. V was pared by 2 bases and J by 0 bases, with 15 bases between. Germline V gene data show CDR1 as ENHRY and CDR2 as SYGVKD. The CDR3 is CAISEQQGLGSTDTQYF. CDR3 nucleotides: TGTGCCATCAGTGAGCAGCAGGGATTGGGTAGCACAGATACGCAGTATTTT.

The chain combines TRBV29-1 with TRBJ2-3; tentative D call: TRBD1 (9 bases). The germline gives CDR1 SQVTM, CDR2 ANQGSEA. The CDR3 consists of 18 residues. With 4 bases removed from V and 5 bases from J, the gap between germline ends came to 28 bases. The chain's CDR3 is CSVAKGQGRGGRQDTQYF. The CDR3 region has the DNA TGCAGCGTTGCGAAGGGACAGGGTCGGGGGGGGCGACAAGATACGCAGTATTTT.

The CDR3 DNA reads TGCGCCAGCAGCTTTGGACAGGGTGGGTCAGAGACCCAGTACTTC. This gives the protein CASSFGQGGSETQYF. V gene TRBV5-1 combines with J gene TRBJ2-5; 8 bases align to TRBD1. The V gene end was trimmed by 2 bases and the J gene end by 4 bases; junction bases not matched to a gene: 7. Germline V gene data show CDR1 as SGHRS and CDR2 as YFSETQ. The CDR3 contains 15 residues.